This T cell receptor (beta chain) was captured by sequencing in a study of cytomegalovirus exposure and HLA in healthy donors. Study context: Previous work identified 95 million to 120 million unique TCR beta sequences from roughly 180 million T cells.

Primers: 60 Vbeta forward and 13 Jbeta reverse. Assay used: immunoSEQ multiplex PCR; TCRdb lists only in-frame clones, some missing. Of approximately 130,000 clones in the sample, roughly 89% were seen once. General study points: Trimming of TCR beta V- and J-genes showed a link, identified in a later analysis, to a missense DCLRE1C variant.

With regard to this clone: Its antigen is not known.

This clonotype was obtained from a woman aged 30 to 39 in good health and CMV-seronegative. Sequenced sample: PBMCs.

CDR3 amino acids: CASSYSGTSGRKGQFF. The CDR3 coding sequence is TGTGCCAGCAGTTACAGCGGGACTAGCGGGAGAAAGGGGCAGTTCTTC. The V gene is TRBV6-6, the J gene TRBJ2-1, with 14 bases aligning to TRBD2. V shed 2 bases, J shed 12 bases, and the junction held 9 bases outside the gene matches. Germline V gene data show CDR1 as MNHNY and CDR2 as SVGAGI (reference sequence). This CDR3 is built from 16 residues.